The 30 T cell receptor beta chains given below trace back to one sample, sequenced in a study of vaccination effects on CD4 cells after COVID-19. Expansion with viral peptide pools was applied to antigen-specific CD4+ T cells by the ViraFEST assay prior to sequencing. Cells that had been cultured for roughly eleven days were the source of isolated CD4+ T cells. The person had PCR-confirmed SARS-CoV-2 infection between March and December 2020. For these receptors, no antigen is known. The data were produced by immunoSEQ multiplex PCR, yet TCRdb's version contains in-frame clones alone and is incomplete. The sample lists 35,000 to 40,000 clones, 70% to 80% occurring once. Here the sequenced sample was CD4+ T cells from PBMCs cultured with HCoV-NL63 spike peptides, taken before COVID-19 vaccination. The receptors derive from a human donor who had a prior SARS-CoV-2 infection.

This clone has more than one count but fewer than ten. This sequence joins TRBV2 and TRBJ2-7; a possible D gene is TRBD2 (5 bases). V lost 3 bases, J lost 0 bases, and 9 bases lay in between. CDR3 length: 14 amino acids. Germline V lookup: CDR1 SNHLY, CDR2 FYNNEI. The CDR3 region is CASSETLASYEQYF. CDR3 nucleotide sequence: TGTGCCAGCAGTGAGACCCTAGCCTCCTACGAGCAGTACTTC.

J is TRBJ1-2 and V is TRBV28; D uncertain. The CDR3 spans 14 residues. Trimming left V 3 bases short and J 4 bases short, with 12 bases between. Germline V gives CDR1 MDHEN, CDR2 SYDVKM. The CDR3 DNA sequence: TGTGCCAGCAGTTTCACTCAGGTCCCCTATGGCTACACCTTC. The encoded protein is CASSFTQVPYGYTF.

This sequence joins TRBV5-4 and TRBJ1-6, with a possible D match to TRBD1 (5 bases). CDR3 length: 14 residues. The germline gives CDR1 SGHNT, CDR2 YYREEE (reference sequence). Trimming left V 0 bases short and J 11 bases short, with 12 bases between. This CDR3 is CASSLEAVRAPLHF. In DNA form, the CDR3 reads TGTGCCAGCAGCTTGGAAGCAGTCAGGGCACCCCTCCACTTT.

A single count supports this clone. This chain uses TRBV5-6 with TRBJ2-5, with unresolved D. V dropped 1 base and J dropped 5 bases, with 12 bases sitting between them. This CDR3 region has 14 residues. Germline values: CDR1 SGHDT, CDR2 YYEEEE. CDR3 sequence: CASSLNQLVETQYF. The CDR3 DNA follows: TGTGCCAGCAGCTTGAACCAGCTTGTGGAGACCCAGTACTTC.

This rearrangement joins TRBV11-2 to TRBJ2-1, with a weak D call TRBD1 (6 bases). This CDR3 contains 14 residues. Trimming stripped 5 bases from V and 6 bases from J, with 14 bases between. The germline V gene has CDR1 SGHAT and CDR2 FQNNGV. CDR3 amino acids: CASSKLQGINEQFF. The CDR3 coding sequence is TGTGCCAGCAGCAAATTGCAGGGGATCAATGAGCAGTTCTTC. Full variable domain (outside the CDR3, taken from reference TRBV11-2 and TRBJ2-1): EAGVAQSPRYKIIEKRQSVAFWCNPISGHATLYWYQQILGQGPKLLIQFQNNGVVDDSQLPKDRFSAERLKGVDSTLKIQPAKLEDSAVYLCASSKLQGINEQFFGPGTRLTVL.

This clone was recorded a few times. This chain uses TRBV7-6 with TRBJ1-6, with 8 positions matching TRBD1. V lost 5 bases, J lost 9 bases, and 6 bases stayed unmatched. The CDR3 totals 14 residues. CDR1 and CDR2 (germline): SGHVS, FNYEAQ. The CDR3 DNA sequence: TGTGCCAGCAGCCTGGACAGGGTTAGTTCACCCCTCCACTTT. It codes for CASSLDRVSSPLHF.

The chain uses TRBV7-2 and TRBJ2-7; D is uncertain. This CDR3 contains 15 residues. V lost 0 bases and J 4 bases, leaving 13 bases between the germline ends. CDR1 SGHTA and CDR2 FQGNSA come from the germline V gene. The CDR3 protein is CASSLAEFSIYEQYF. The CDR3 coding sequence is TGTGCCAGCAGCTTAGCCGAGTTCAGCATATACGAGCAGTACTTC.

The V and J genes are TRBV9 and TRBJ2-3, with D unresolved. CDR3 length: 15 amino acids. V was clipped by 5 bases and J by 1 base, with 14 bases between them. Germline CDR1 reads SGDLS; CDR2 reads YYNGEE. CDR3 residues: CASSGPLFGTDTQYF. In DNA form, the CDR3 reads TGTGCCAGCAGTGGTCCCTTATTTGGCACAGATACGCAGTATTTT. Drawing the rest from reference TRBV9 and TRBJ2-3, the complete variable domain is DSGVTQTPKHLITATGQRVTLRCSPRSGDLSVYWYQQSLDQGLQFLIQYYNGEERAKGNILERFSAQQFPDLHSELNLSSLELGDSALYFCASSGPLFGTDTQYFGPGTRLTVL.

V and J are TRBV20-1 and TRBJ2-1; TRBD2 matches 7 bases. V lost 3 bases, J lost 10 bases, and 9 bases stayed unmatched. CDR3 length: 13 residues. Germline V gene data show CDR1 as DFQATT and CDR2 as SNEGSKA (reference sequence). The CDR3 loop is CSASVRLAGEQFF. CDR3 sequence (DNA): TGCAGTGCTAGTGTTAGACTAGCCGGCGAGCAGTTCTTC.

The chain carries TRBV28 and TRBJ2-3; D is possibly TRBD2 (5 bases). This CDR3 spans 14 amino acids. The V gene's germline CDR1 is MDHEN and CDR2 SYDVKM. Trimming shortened V by 3 bases and J by 6 bases, and 13 bases separated the two germline ends. CDR3: CASSFYSAGDTQYF. Written as DNA, the CDR3 is TGTGCCAGCAGTTTCTACTCCGCGGGCGATACGCAGTATTTT.

This clone appeared a single time. V and J are TRBV11-2 and TRBJ2-2; TRBD1 might be the D (6 bases). This CDR3 has 15 amino acids. The V end was cut by 3 bases, the J end by 4 bases, with 12 bases between. CDR1 SGHAT and CDR2 FQNNGV come from the germline V gene. The CDR3 reads CASSFQGWSTGELFF. CDR3 DNA sequence: TGTGCCAGCAGCTTCCAGGGGTGGAGCACCGGGGAGCTGTTTTTT.

The genes are TRBV5-4 and TRBJ1-1; D is unclear. V was cut by 1 base and J by 2 bases, with 9 bases left in between. There are 14 residues in the CDR3. Germline CDR1 and CDR2: SGHNT and YYREEE (reference sequence). The DNA for the CDR3 is TGTGCCAGCAGCTTGCAGTTAGAAAACACTGAAGCTTTCTTT. This gives the protein CASSLQLENTEAFF.

The chain joins TRBV7-2 to TRBJ2-1, with D possibly being TRBD1 or TRBD2 (5 bases each). Germline V gene sequence: CDR1 SGHTA, CDR2 FQGNSA. The CDR3 is made up of 14 amino acids. Trimming took off 5 bases at V and 4 bases at J, with 12 bases between the two ends. The CDR3 DNA is TGTGCCAGCAGCCTCGGGACCGCGTACAATGAGCAGTTCTTC. Translating gives CASSLGTAYNEQFF.

The rearrangement links TRBV3-1 (or the pseudogene TRBV3-2) to TRBJ2-3, with D possibly called TRBD1 or TRBD2 (5 bases each). Deletions cut 4 bases from V and 7 bases from J, with 9 bases between. Germline loops: CDR1 LGHDT, CDR2 YNNKEL (reference sequence). The CDR3 has 12 residues. The CDR3 DNA reads as TGTGCCAGCAGCCTGGGGGATAATACGCAGTATTTT. This codes for CASSLGDNTQYF.

The rearrangement uses TRBV28 and TRBJ1-6; D might be TRBD1 (6 bases). Per the germline V gene, CDR1 is MDHEN and CDR2 is SYDVKM. The CDR3 totals 14 residues. V dropped 6 bases and J dropped 7 bases, with 13 bases sitting between them. The CDR3 nucleotides read TGTGCCAGCAGGAGGGGACAAACGAATTCACCCCTCCACTTT. Translation gives CASRRGQTNSPLHF.

The rearrangement uses TRBV9 and TRBJ1-3, with 8 bases fitting TRBD1. In germline, CDR1 is SGDLS, CDR2 YYNGEE. There are 14 residues in the CDR3. Trimming cost V 2 bases and J 8 bases; bases outside gene matches: 6. In DNA form, the CDR3 reads TGTGCCAGCAGCGTCACTGGACAGGGATACACCATATATTTT. This gives the protein CASSVTGQGYTIYF.

This clone was seen a single time. V usage is TRBV6-5 and J usage is TRBJ2-5, with D perhaps matching TRBD2 (5 bases). Germline loops: CDR1 MNHEY, CDR2 SVGAGI. The CDR3 spans 14 residues. Trimming took 6 bases from V and 1 from J, leaving 12 bases between them. The CDR3, as DNA: TGTGCCAGCAGCCTCCGGGGTCCCCAAGAGACCCAGTACTTC. Translated, it gives CASSLRGPQETQYF.

The chain has TRBV7-8 and TRBJ2-7, with D possibly called TRBD1 or TRBD2 (5 bases each). The V end lost 5 bases, the J end lost 2 bases, and 16 bases lay between the germline ends. This CDR3 has 15 amino acids. Germline V gene data show CDR1 as SGHVS and CDR2 as FQNEAQ. The CDR3 DNA sequence: TGTGCCAGCAGCAGCAAAAGGGACCTGGCCTACGAGCAGTACTTC. This translates into CASSSKRDLAYEQYF.

This clone has more than one count but fewer than ten. The CDR3 DNA sequence: TGTGCCAGCAGCCACGGAATTGAAGCTTTCTTT. Its protein product is CASSHGIEAFF. V is TRBV3-1 (or the pseudogene TRBV3-2) and J is TRBJ1-1, with D unclear. Trimming shortened V by 3 bases and J by 7 bases, and 6 bases separated the two germline ends. Germline V gives CDR1 LGHDT, CDR2 YNNKEL (reference sequence). The CDR3 sequence is 11 residues long.

This chain links TRBV2 with TRBJ2-1, with 7 bases identical to TRBD1. There are 15 residues in the CDR3. Germline V CDR1 and CDR2: SNHLY, FYNNEI. The ends lost 6 bases at V and 3 bases at J; junction bases unmatched: 8. This CDR3 reads CASSPQGVGYNEQFF. The CDR3 DNA follows: TGTGCCAGCAGCCCCCAGGGGGTCGGCTACAATGAGCAGTTCTTC.

This clone was seen a handful of times. This sequence joins TRBV6-5 and TRBJ2-2; D assignment may be TRBD1 or TRBD2 (5 bases each). V was pared by 6 bases and J by 6 bases, with 14 bases between. From germline, CDR1 is MNHEY and CDR2 SVGAGI. The CDR3 runs to 14 residues. The CDR3 is CASSRDLGPGELFF. CDR3 bases: TGTGCCAGCAGCCGGGACCTTGGGCCCGGGGAGCTGTTTTTT.

The rearrangement links TRBV11-3 to TRBJ2-1; 7 nucleotides agree with TRBD1. J was trimmed by 5 bases and V by 2 bases; bases with no gene match: 9. This CDR3 is built from 16 residues. In germline, CDR1 is SGHNT, CDR2 YENEEA. The CDR3 sequence: CASSLPRDRTNNEQFF. The CDR3 nucleotides are TGTGCCAGCAGCTTACCCCGGGACAGAACTAACAATGAGCAGTTCTTC.

The rearrangement uses TRBV7-9 and TRBJ2-7, with D perhaps matching TRBD2 (6 bases). Deletions cut 1 base from V and 6 bases from J, with 13 bases between. The V gene's germline CDR1 is SEHNR and CDR2 FQNEAQ (reference sequence). The CDR3 extends over 14 amino acids. CDR3 sequence (DNA): TGTGCCAGCAGCTTAGGACTAGTGGGGCCCGAGCAGTACTTC. Translated: CASSLGLVGPEQYF.

The chain joins TRBV9 to TRBJ1-2; D not resolved. Trimming took 0 bases from V and 0 from J, leaving 3 bases between them. The CDR3 has 13 residues. Germline CDR1 reads SGDLS; CDR2 reads YYNGEE. This chain's CDR3 is CASSVGTNYGYTF. CDR3 bases: TGTGCCAGCAGCGTAGGAACTAACTATGGCTACACCTTC.

To note about this clone: This sample also contains other DNA sequences that code for the same CDR3. This chain connects TRBV5-1 to TRBJ2-5; D is unclear. The V gene's germline CDR1 is SGHRS and CDR2 YFSETQ. The CDR3 runs 14 residues. The germline V and J ends were trimmed by 0 bases and 1 base, with 7 bases remaining between them. CDR3 sequence: CASSLAGGQETQYF. As DNA, the CDR3 is TGCGCCAGCAGCTTGGCCGGCGGCCAAGAGACCCAGTACTTC.

This clone showed up just a few times. The chain couples TRBV9 to TRBJ2-2, with TRBD1 as a possible D gene (5 bases). This CDR3 comprises 16 residues. The V end was cut by 3 bases, the J end by 1 base, with 13 bases between. Germline-derived CDR1 and CDR2 are SGDLS and YYNGEE. CDR3 nucleotide sequence: TGTGCCAGCAGCGCGAACAGGACGGGGAACACCGGGGAGCTGTTTTTT. Amino acid sequence: CASSANRTGNTGELFF.

The J gene is TRBJ1-2, the V gene TRBV5-6; the D is unclear. V lost 2 bases to trimming and J lost 0 bases, with 11 bases between them. CDR1 and CDR2 (germline): SGHDT, YYEEEE. CDR3 length: 15 amino acids. CDR3 amino acids: CASSFLSGTNYGYTF. For the CDR3, the DNA is TGTGCCAGCAGCTTTCTTTCAGGAACTAACTATGGCTACACCTTC.

In this sample, this clone turned up once. This chain uses TRBV10-3 with TRBJ2-7, with D possibly being TRBD1 or TRBD2 (5 bases each). The V gene's germline CDR1 is ENHRY and CDR2 SYGVKD. Trimming left V 2 bases short and J 1 base short, with 12 bases between. CDR3 length equals 15 residues. The CDR3 bases are TGTGCCATCAGTGAGACGGGACCGGCATCCTACGAGCAGTACTTC. It yields the protein CAISETGPASYEQYF.

The CDR3 is CASRPGLVKNEQFF. The DNA of the CDR3 is TGTGCCAGCAGGCCGGGACTAGTGAAAAATGAGCAGTTCTTC. This chain uses TRBV2 with TRBJ2-1; the match to TRBD2 covers 8 bases. The CDR3 is 14 residues long. Germline V gives CDR1 SNHLY, CDR2 FYNNEI. V dropped 6 bases and J dropped 7; count of bases not matched to a gene: 8.

With respect to this clone: Different DNA sequences within this sample yield the same CDR3. The rearrangement joins TRBV30 to TRBJ2-5, with 7 bases matching TRBD2. CDR3 length equals 12 residues. Germline-derived CDR1 and CDR2 are GTSNPN and SVGIG (reference sequence). V dropped 0 bases and J dropped 5; count of bases not matched to a gene: 0. The CDR3 is CAWSVGGETQYF. In DNA, the CDR3 is TGTGCCTGGAGTGTGGGAGGGGAGACCCAGTACTTC.